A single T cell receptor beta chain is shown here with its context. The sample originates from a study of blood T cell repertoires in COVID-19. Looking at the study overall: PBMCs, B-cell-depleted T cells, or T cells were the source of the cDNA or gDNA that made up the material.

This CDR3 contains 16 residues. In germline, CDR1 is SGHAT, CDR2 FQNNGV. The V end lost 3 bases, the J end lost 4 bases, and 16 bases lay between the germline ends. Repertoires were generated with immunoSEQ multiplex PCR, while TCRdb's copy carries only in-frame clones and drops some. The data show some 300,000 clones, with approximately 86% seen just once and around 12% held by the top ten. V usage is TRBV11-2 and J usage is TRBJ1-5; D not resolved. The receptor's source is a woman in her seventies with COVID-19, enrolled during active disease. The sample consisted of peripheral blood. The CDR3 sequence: CASSLREGLGNQPQHF. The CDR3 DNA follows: TGTGCCAGCAGCTTGAGGGAGGGATTGGGGAATCAGCCCCAGCATTTT.